This TCR beta chain was identified during a study of identical twins. Study-level findings and limits: There is a chance that invariant MAIT and iNKT cells partially muddied zero-insertion analyses. The study found that models underestimated out-of-frame TCR alpha sharing in monozygotic twins.

TCRdb re-called the 5' RACE reads through MiXCR, storing one row per CDR3 protein. In the table there are under 450,000 distinct CDR3 sequences, less than 20% of which are singletons. The germline V gene has CDR1 SGHRS and CDR2 YFSETQ. V lost 4 bases, J lost 5 bases, and 16 bases lay in between. CDR3 size: 15 residues. Regarding this clonotype: Its cognate antigen is unknown.

This receptor was taken from a man over 45 in good health. V and J are TRBV5-1 and TRBJ2-4; maybe TRBD1 (7 bases). The sequenced material came from naive T cells sorted from blood. The chain's CDR3 is CASSVQGGAQNIQYF. For the CDR3, the DNA is TGCGCCAGCAGCGTGCAGGGGGGTGCGCAAAACATTCAGTACTTC.